The 11 T cell receptor beta chains reported below all come from one sample, sequenced in a study of early T cells in non-severe SARS-CoV-2 infection. TCRdb ran MiXCR on the 5' RACE reads and lists one entry per CDR3 protein. The sample shows 27,000 or so distinct CDR3 sequences, 3.9% of them seen only once. The sequenced material came from whole blood. Source of these receptors: an adult who was a healthcare worker with PCR-confirmed SARS-CoV-2 infection or an uninfected control (not recorded which).

The table lists this clonotype with many counts. The chain is built from TRBV2 and TRBJ2-1; 9 positions match TRBD1. V lost 9 bases to trimming and J lost 7 bases; unmatched junction nucleotides: 7. This CDR3 comprises 13 residues. CDR1 is SNHLY, CDR2 FYNNEI, per germline. The CDR3, as DNA: TGTGCCAGTAACCGGGACAGGGTGAATGAGCAGTTCTTC. This gives the protein CASNRDRVNEQFF. Combining the CDR3 with reference TRBV2 and TRBJ2-1 gives the whole variable domain EPEVTQTPSHQVTQMGQEVILRCVPISNHLYFYWYRQILGQKVEFLVSFYNNEISEKSEIFDDQFSVERPDGSNFTLKIRSTKLEDSAMYFCASNRDRVNEQFFGPGTRLTVL.

This clonotype was recorded at least ten times. The V gene is TRBV7-9, the J gene TRBJ2-3; no clear D gene. The CDR3 is 14 residues long. Trimming took off 5 bases at V and 4 bases at J, with 13 bases between the two ends. Germline CDR1 reads SEHNR; CDR2 reads FQNEAQ (reference sequence). Here the CDR3 reads CASSLGRRADTQYF. CDR3 in DNA: TGTGCCAGCAGCCTGGGCAGACGGGCAGATACGCAGTATTTT.

The chain combines TRBV7-2 with TRBJ2-7; 9 bases align to TRBD1. V lost 7 bases to trimming and J lost 3 bases; unmatched junction nucleotides: 4. Germline CDR1 is SGHTA and CDR2 is FQGNSA. The CDR3 is made up of 13 amino acids. CDR3 sequence: CASTGQGNYEQYF. For the CDR3, the DNA is TGTGCCAGCACGGGACAGGGCAACTACGAGCAGTACTTC. Looking up the rest from reference TRBV7-2 and TRBJ2-7 gives the full variable domain: GAGVSQSPSNKVTEKGKDVELRCDPISGHTALYWYRQSLGQGLEFLIYFQGNSAPDKSGLPSDRFSAERTGGSVSTLTIQRTQQEDSAVYLCASTGQGNYEQYFGPGTRLTVT.

This clonotype was observed at least ten times. The chain has TRBV14 and TRBJ2-1; D gene uncertain. The CDR3 is 16 residues long. Germline values: CDR1 SGHDN, CDR2 FVKESK. Trimming stripped 1 base from V and 1 base from J, with 11 bases between. In DNA form, the CDR3 reads TGTGCCAGCAGCCAAGGGTTCGGGTTTTCCTACAATGAGCAGTTCTTC. This sequence encodes CASSQGFGFSYNEQFF.

This clonotype has a count of ten or more. The chain carries TRBV4-2 and TRBJ2-5; possible D gene TRBD1, 7 bases. Germline values: CDR1 LGHNA, CDR2 YNFKEQ. The CDR3 runs to 15 residues. With 2 bases removed from V and 5 bases from J, the gap between germline ends came to 15 bases. The CDR3 reads CASSQSTGEDETQYF. The CDR3 DNA is TGTGCCAGCAGCCAATCCACAGGGGAGGACGAGACCCAGTACTTC.

This clonotype showed up many times. V usage is TRBV7-2 and J usage is TRBJ2-5; D assignment may be TRBD1 or TRBD2 (5 bases each). The CDR3 consists of 14 residues. Trimming shortened V by 5 bases and J by 7 bases, and 17 bases separated the two germline ends. Germline CDR1 and CDR2: SGHTA and FQGNSA. The CDR3 reads CASSLLGVEGTQYF. CDR3 nucleotide sequence: TGTGCCAGCAGCCTACTGGGGGTCGAGGGGACCCAGTACTTC.

In its sample, this clonotype was seen many times. This chain uses TRBV6-6 with TRBJ2-5, with D hard to call. This CDR3 contains 12 residues. Germline values: CDR1 MNHNY, CDR2 SVGAGI (reference sequence). The germline V and J ends were trimmed by 6 bases and 7 bases, with 12 bases remaining between them. CDR3: CASSHNVGTQYF. The CDR3 coding sequence is TGTGCCAGCAGCCATAACGTGGGGACCCAGTACTTC.

This clonotype appeared many times. The chain carries TRBV7-2 and TRBJ2-3; D may be TRBD2 (6 bases). This CDR3 spans 22 amino acids. Trimming pared 5 bases from V and 11 bases from J, leaving 44 bases between. Looked up from germline, CDR1 is SGHTA and CDR2 is FQGNSA. The CDR3 loop reads CASSLGMATSIKGGTQEKKQYF. The CDR3 region has the DNA TGTGCCAGCAGCCTGGGAATGGCGACTAGTATAAAAGGTGGTACTCAAGAAAAGAAGCAGTATTTT.

The table lists this clonotype with many counts. The genes are TRBV20-1 and TRBJ2-7; 8 nucleotides align to TRBD2. Germline CDR1 DFQATT, CDR2 SNEGSKA (reference sequence). The junction had 7 bases not matched to a gene; V was cut back by 5 bases and J by 4 bases. The CDR3 extends over 13 amino acids. CDR3 sequence (DNA): TGCAGTGCTGACTTAGCGGGGACGTACGAGCAGTACTTC. This gives the protein CSADLAGTYEQYF.

This clonotype appeared many times. The chain links TRBV6-2 or TRBV6-3 to TRBJ2-7, with a possible D match to TRBD1 (6 bases). The CDR3 has 14 residues. Trimming stripped 5 bases from V and 2 bases from J, with 13 bases between. Germline values: CDR1 MNHEY, CDR2 SVGEGT. In DNA, the CDR3 is TGTGCCAGCAGTCAGCCGGGACAAACCTACGAGCAGTACTTC. Translating gives CASSQPGQTYEQYF.

This clonotype was picked up many times. This sequence joins TRBV6-2 or TRBV6-3 and TRBJ2-1; 8 bases line up with TRBD2. The CDR3 runs to 17 residues. V lost 4 bases, J lost 4 bases, and 12 bases stayed unmatched. The germline V gene encodes CDR1 MNHEY and CDR2 SVGEGT. CDR3 residues: CASSFPSGSLGYNEQFF. In DNA form, the CDR3 reads TGTGCCAGCAGTTTTCCTAGCGGGTCCCTAGGATACAATGAGCAGTTCTTC.